The 3 T cell receptor beta chains in this list originate from one sample, sequenced in a study of blood T cells in healthy people across ages. Combining a sample-barcoded 5' primer with a J-beta primer mix, a second PCR ran for roughly 7 to 11 cycles. TCRdb re-called the 5' RACE reads through MiXCR, storing one row per CDR3 protein. The sample lists under 800,000 distinct CDR3 sequences, about 40% seen once, with less than 25% in the top ten. Material for sequencing was blood. The receptors originated from a woman aged 60 to 75 in good health.

The CDR3 nucleotides are TGCAGTGCTAGTCCCGGGGGTCGAGAAAAACTGTTTTTT. It translates to CSASPGGREKLFF. The chain links TRBV20-1 to TRBJ1-4, with D possibly being TRBD1 (5 bases). The CDR3 covers 13 residues. Per germline, CDR1 DFQATT and CDR2 SNEGSKA (reference sequence). V lost 3 bases, J lost 8 bases, and 13 bases lay in between.

This sequence joins TRBV20-1 and TRBJ2-5; 10 bases are a match to TRBD1. Looked up from germline, CDR1 is DFQATT and CDR2 is SNEGSKA (reference sequence). Losses at the gene ends were 5 bases for V and 5 bases for J; bases not matched to a gene: 11. The CDR3 contains 15 residues. For the CDR3, the DNA is TGCAGTGCTCTGGACCCCGGGACAGGGGTGGAGACCCAGTACTTC. Amino acid sequence: CSALDPGTGVETQYF.

V is TRBV29-1 and J is TRBJ2-3; TRBD1 matches 8 bases. V dropped 0 bases and J dropped 5; count of bases not matched to a gene: 13. This CDR3 spans 17 amino acids. Germline loops: CDR1 SQVTM, CDR2 ANQGSEA. CDR3 residues: CSVEDGQGIGQQDTQYF. DNA of the CDR3: TGCAGCGTTGAAGATGGACAGGGAATAGGACAGCAAGATACGCAGTATTTT.